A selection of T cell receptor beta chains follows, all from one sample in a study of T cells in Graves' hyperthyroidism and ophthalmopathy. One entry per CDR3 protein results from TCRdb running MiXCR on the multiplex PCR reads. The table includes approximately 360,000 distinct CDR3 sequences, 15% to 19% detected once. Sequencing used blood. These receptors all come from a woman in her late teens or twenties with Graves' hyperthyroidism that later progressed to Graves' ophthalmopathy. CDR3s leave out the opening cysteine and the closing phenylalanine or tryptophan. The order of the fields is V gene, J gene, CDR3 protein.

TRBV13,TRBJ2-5,ASSALQVQETQY
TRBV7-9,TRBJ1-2,ASSLEGFDGYT
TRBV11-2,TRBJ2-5,ASSLYPKDRFEETQY
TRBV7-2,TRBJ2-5,ASSLSGFLQTQY
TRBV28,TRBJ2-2,ASSYRRRGGGTGELF
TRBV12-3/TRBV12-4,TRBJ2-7,ASSLTAGQIYEQY
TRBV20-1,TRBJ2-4,SAPPGLAGGPLAKNIQY
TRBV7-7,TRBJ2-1,ASSLLAGGPTNEQF
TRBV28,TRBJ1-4,ASSFPRAGEKLF
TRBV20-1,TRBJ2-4,SAIGGGLKNIQY
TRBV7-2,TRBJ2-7,ASSPDDRRPDYEQY
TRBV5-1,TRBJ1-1,ASSLSNTEAF
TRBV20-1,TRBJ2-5,SADRSREETQY
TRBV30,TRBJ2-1,ACRPVREFYNEQF
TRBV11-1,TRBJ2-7,ASSFWDAGREQY
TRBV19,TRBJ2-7,ASQPDRGSYEQY
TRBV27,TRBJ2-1,ASSFGSSLGNEQF
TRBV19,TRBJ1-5,ASSMLITGDQPQH
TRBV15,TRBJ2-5,ATSRDGQVQETQY
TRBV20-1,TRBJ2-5,SARVLAGVETQY
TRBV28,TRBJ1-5,ASFGGNQPQH
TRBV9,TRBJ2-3,ASSVDGTSGWTDTQY
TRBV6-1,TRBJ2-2,ASSLPRPENTGELF
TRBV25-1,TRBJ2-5,ASSGPGLAGSYQETQY
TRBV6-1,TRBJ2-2,ASSELSAIKNTGELF
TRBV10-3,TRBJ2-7,AISETEAYEQY
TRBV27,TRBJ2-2,ASSRMGGADTGELF
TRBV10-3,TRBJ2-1,AISLDRGEQF
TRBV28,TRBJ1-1,ASMEVNTEAF
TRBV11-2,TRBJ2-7,ASSFKGRHSDEQY
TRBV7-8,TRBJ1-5,ASSLDEGSNQPQH
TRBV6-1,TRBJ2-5,ASSESTDQGWRETQY
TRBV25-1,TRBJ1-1,ASSSDPIATEAF
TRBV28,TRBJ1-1,ASSFRNTEAF
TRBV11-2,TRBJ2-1,ASTETPGQGYYSSYNEQF
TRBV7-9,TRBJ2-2,ASNPPPGASNTGELF
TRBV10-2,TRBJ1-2,ASSESWQGGRGYT
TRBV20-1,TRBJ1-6,SAKDRGSPLH
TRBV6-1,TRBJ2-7,ASGVAGELEQY
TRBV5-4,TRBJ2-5,ASRETSQETQY